The 14 T cell receptor beta chains reported below all come from one sample, sequenced in a study of Tregs in tolerant kidney transplant recipients. Generated by immunoSEQ multiplex PCR, the TCRdb table keeps only in-frame clones and is missing some. Its table lists about 52,000 clones. Sequencing was performed on CD4+ T cells from blood, taken before the transplant. The source of these receptors is a human donor who received a combined kidney and bone marrow transplant.

Worth noting for this clone: The read finishes 3 residues shy of the CDR3 end, and the germline J gene is used to complete it. V is TRBV18 and J is TRBJ1-2; 9 bases align to TRBD1. Looked up from germline, CDR1 is KGHSH and CDR2 is LQKENI. V lost 2 bases and J lost 2; bases outside the gene matches: 0. This CDR3 has 14 residues. This CDR3 reads CASSPGTGNYGYTF. The sequenced CDR3 bases are TGTGCCAGCTCACCAGGGACAGGGAACTATGGC.

A note on this clone: The read ends 3 residues before the CDR3 terminus; that terminus is restored from the germline J gene. The chain recombines TRBV11-2 with TRBJ2-1; no clear D. Germline CDR1 reads SGHAT; CDR2 reads FQNNGV. V gave up 5 bases and J gave up 8 bases, with 16 bases separating them. The CDR3 is made up of 14 amino acids. The covered CDR3 bases are TGTGCCAGCAGCCACATGAGGCTAGGAGATGAG. Translated, it gives CASSHMRLGDE. In full, the CDR3 reads CASSHMRLGDEQFF.

As concerns this clone: The CDR3 goes on 3 residues after the read ends, and that part is filled in from the germline J gene. The genes are TRBV7-2 and TRBJ1-2, with TRBD1 matching 10 bases. Germline V lookup: CDR1 SGHTA, CDR2 FQGNSA. This CDR3 contains 13 residues. V lost 3 bases to trimming and J lost 6 bases; unmatched junction nucleotides: 1. CDR3 DNA (partial): TGTGCCAGCAGCTTGGACAGGGGGGATGGC. Protein product: CASSLDRGDG. The complete CDR3 reads CASSLDRGDGYTF. The whole variable domain, remainder taken from reference TRBV7-2 and TRBJ1-2, is GAGVSQSPSNKVTEKGKDVELRCDPISGHTALYWYRQSLGQGLEFLIYFQGNSAPDKSGLPSDRFSAERTGGSVSTLTIQRTQQEDSAVYLCASSLDRGDGYTFGSGTRLTVV.

For this clone: Coverage ceases 3 residues before the CDR3 finishes, and the germline J gene fills in the end. V usage is TRBV11-2 and J usage is TRBJ2-1; TRBD1 is a possible D gene (6 bases). Germline V gene data show CDR1 as SGHAT and CDR2 as FQNNGV. Trimming shortened V by 1 base and J by 5 bases, and 9 bases separated the two germline ends. The CDR3 contains 14 residues. The CDR3 sequence: CASSLGGPNNEQFF. The DNA read from the CDR3 is TGTGCCAGCAGCTTAGGGGGGCCTAACAATGAG.

Comments on this clone: The read terminates 3 residues ahead of where the CDR3 ends, so the germline J gene completes it. V and J are TRBV19 and TRBJ1-2; D gene unclear. From germline, CDR1 is LNHDA and CDR2 SQIVND (reference sequence). Trimming took off 3 bases at V and 6 bases at J, with 11 bases between the two ends. This CDR3 is 13 amino acids long. Incomplete CDR3 DNA: TGTGCCAGTAGTATCAAGGCAGGCCATGGC. It yields the protein CASSIKAGHG. The entire CDR3 sequence reads CASSIKAGHGYTF.

Details on this clone: The CDR3 end is not reached by the read, which stops 3 residues before it; the germline J gene fills it in. This chain connects TRBV10-3 to TRBJ2-3, with D unresolved. Germline lookup yields CDR1 ENHRY and CDR2 SYGVKD. The CDR3 extends over 13 amino acids. The CDR3 region is CAISESWQETQYF. The CDR3 bases that were read are TGTGCCATCAGTGAATCTTGGCAAGAGACG.

As for this clone: The germline gene is not matched at one end of the junction; a read error may be the cause. The read ends 3 residues early relative to the CDR3; the germline J gene fills the gap. The chain uses TRBV20-1 and TRBJ1-3; D is perhaps TRBD1 (5 bases). The germline CDR1 and CDR2 sequences are DFQATT and SNEGSKA (reference sequence). This CDR3 contains 14 residues. The CDR3 spells CSARGYFAGYTIYF. The sequenced CDR3 bases are TGCAGTGCCCGGGGGTACTTTGCTGGATACACC.

Details on this clone: The read terminates 3 residues ahead of where the CDR3 ends, so the germline J gene completes it. The genes are TRBV7-9 and TRBJ1-2, with D uncertain. Germline-derived CDR1 and CDR2 are SEHNR and FQNEAQ (reference sequence). This CDR3 has 14 residues. Trimming left V 1 base short and J 2 bases short, with 8 bases between. The sequenced CDR3 bases are TGTGCCAGCAGCTTAGACATGCAGAACTATGGC. This translates into CASSLDMQNYG. The CDR3, in full, reads CASSLDMQNYGYTF.

On this clone itself: Sequencing ends 3 residues short of the CDR3 end; the germline J gene provides the rest. The chain recombines TRBV19 with TRBJ1-2; D is unresolved. Trimming removed 0 bases from V and 5 bases from J, with 13 bases in between. Germline-derived CDR1 and CDR2 are LNHDA and SQIVND (reference sequence). This CDR3 is 15 amino acids long. CDR3 protein: CASSIDPPGGYGYTF. CDR3 DNA, as far as it was read: TGTGCCAGTAGTATAGATCCTCCCGGCGGGTATGGC.

This CDR3 is CASSVGQGAPYEQYF. CDR3 DNA, as far as it was read: TGTGCCAGCAGTGTGGGACAGGGGGCCCCCTACGAG. The rearrangement joins TRBV6-1 to TRBJ2-7; TRBD1 matches 12 bases. The read halts 3 residues ahead of the CDR3 end, with the missing end drawn from the germline J gene. This CDR3 contains 15 residues. From germline, CDR1 is MNHNS and CDR2 SASEGT. With 4 bases clipped from V and 2 bases from J, the junction kept 3 bases outside the gene matches.

Concerning this clone itself: Read sequence stops 3 residues before the CDR3 end, and the germline J gene provides the missing end. The chain couples TRBV7-2 to TRBJ1-1; D is uncertain. From germline, CDR1 is SGHTA and CDR2 FQGNSA. Trimming removed 5 bases from V and 5 bases from J, with 18 bases in between. CDR3 length: 15 amino acids. The chain's CDR3 is CASSLLNMETTEAFF. The part of the CDR3 DNA that was read is TGTGCCAGCAGCCTTCTTAACATGGAGACAACTGAA.

As regards this clone: The CDR3 end falls 3 residues outside the read, so it is completed with the germline J gene. V usage is TRBV18 and J usage is TRBJ2-5; 9 nucleotides align to TRBD1. Losses at the gene ends were 1 base for V and 5 bases for J; bases not matched to a gene: 2. The germline CDR1 and CDR2 sequences are KGHSH and LQKENI. The CDR3 is 14 residues long. The part of the CDR3 DNA that was read is TGTGCCAGCTCACCACGGACAGGGGTGGAGACC. Protein sequence: CASSPRTGVET. The whole CDR3 protein is CASSPRTGVETQYF.

In regard to this clone: Sequencing ends 3 residues short of the CDR3 end; the germline J gene provides the rest. The V gene is TRBV29-1, the J gene TRBJ2-1, with a weak D call TRBD1 (6 bases). Trimming cost V 3 bases and J 0 bases, with 9 bases left between them. The germline V gene has CDR1 SQVTM and CDR2 ANQGSEA. This CDR3 comprises 14 residues. The sequenced CDR3 bases are TGCAGCGTTGAGTGGGGGCTCTCCTACAATGAG. Translation: CSVEWGLSYNE. The whole CDR3 is CSVEWGLSYNEQFF.

With respect to this clone: The read comes to an end 3 residues before the CDR3 does, leaving the germline J gene to fill in the end. J is TRBJ2-2 and V is TRBV7-6; D gene ambiguous. There are 13 residues in the CDR3. V shed 4 bases and J shed 3 bases, with 6 bases lying between them. Germline assignment: CDR1 SGHVS and CDR2 FNYEAQ. The sequenced CDR3 bases are TGTGCCAGCAGCTCCCGTTACACCGGGGAG. Translating gives CASSSRYTGE. The whole CDR3 protein reads CASSSRYTGELFF.